This is a list of T cell receptor beta chains from one sample in a study of T-cell memory formation after mild COVID-19. TCRdb analysed the 5' RACE reads with MiXCR anew, one entry per CDR3 protein. The top ten hold under 15% of the sample, which has about 400,000 distinct CDR3 sequences, less than 25% seen once. What was sequenced was PBMCs or a T cell subset sorted from them (not recorded which). The receptors here all came from an adult woman who had mild COVID-19 (a few samples of this study predate the infection). Cell type and time point are not known. CDR3s include the opening cysteine and the closing phenylalanine or tryptophan. Each record gives: clone size, D gene, V gene, J gene, CDR3 protein, CDR3 DNA. The D gene is left open where the match is weak. Part of the rows lack a size; the others show once, few, many or a class for expanded clones.

>-|-|TRBV29-1|TRBJ2-5
CSVEEGGRETQYF
TGCAGCGTTGAAGAGGGGGGTAGGGAGACCCAGTACTTC
>few|-|TRBV5-1|TRBJ1-1
CASYDSMNTEAFF
TGCGCCAGTTACGACAGCATGAACACTGAAGCTTTCTTT
>few|-|TRBV7-2|TRBJ1-1
CASSPPIRSTEAFF
TGTGCCAGCAGCCCCCCCATCCGGTCTACTGAAGCTTTCTTT
>few|TRBD2|TRBV10-3|TRBJ2-3
CAISVPPRGGVTDTQYF
TGTGCCATCAGTGTGCCCCCGCGGGGGGGAGTCACAGATACGCAGTATTTT
>many|-|TRBV5-1|TRBJ2-1
CASSVRANEQFF
TGCGCCAGCAGCGTTAGGGCAAATGAGCAGTTCTTC
>-|TRBD1|TRBV5-1|TRBJ1-1
CASSFTGTGNTEAFF
TGCGCCAGCAGCTTCACCGGGACAGGGAACACTGAAGCTTTCTTT
>-|-|TRBV19|TRBJ1-2
CATTRRGFYGYTF
TGTGCCACAACTAGGAGGGGGTTCTATGGCTACACCTTC
>-|-|TRBV7-8|TRBJ2-5
CASSLGGISPKETQYF
TGTGCCAGCAGCTTAGGGGGAATCTCCCCCAAAGAGACCCAGTACTTC
>-|-|TRBV12-3/TRBV12-4|TRBJ2-2
CASSPRAAKGVTNTGELFF
TGTGCCAGCAGTCCAAGGGCAGCAAAAGGGGTTACGAACACCGGGGAGCTGTTTTTT
>-|TRBD1|TRBV24-1|TRBJ1-2
CATSGQGASYGYTF
TGTGCCACCAGTGGACAGGGGGCGAGCTATGGCTACACCTTC
>-|TRBD2|TRBV12-3/TRBV12-4|TRBJ2-3
CASSPTPAGGRTDTQYF
TGTGCCAGCAGTCCCACCCCGGCGGGAGGGCGCACAGATACGCAGTATTTT
>-|-|TRBV7-2|TRBJ1-6
CASSFGVENSPLHF
TGTGCCAGCAGCTTCGGGGTAGAGAATTCACCCCTCCACTTT
>-|TRBD2|TRBV6-6|TRBJ2-3
CASSYRSSGGVSYGTDTQYF
TGTGCCAGCAGTTACCGATCTAGCGGGGGGGTAAGCTACGGCACAGATACGCAGTATTTT
>-|TRBD1|TRBV7-2|TRBJ1-1
CASSLAQTGRTEAFF
TGTGCCAGCAGCTTAGCCCAGACAGGGAGGACTGAAGCTTTCTTT
>-|TRBD2|TRBV30|TRBJ2-1
CAWGGLAGALYNEQFF
TGTGCCTGGGGGGGACTAGCGGGGGCACTTTACAATGAGCAGTTCTTC
>-|-|TRBV29-1|TRBJ1-1
CSVEGDAEAFF
TGCAGCGTTGAGGGGGACGCTGAAGCTTTCTTT
>-|TRBD2|TRBV6-5|TRBJ2-5
CASRKRELRETQYF
TGTGCCAGCAGGAAGCGGGAGTTGAGAGAGACCCAGTACTTC
>-|-|TRBV7-9|TRBJ2-1
CASSLAVSEQFF
TGTGCCAGCAGCTTAGCCGTGTCTGAGCAGTTCTTC
>few|-|TRBV12-3/TRBV12-4|TRBJ2-3
CASTSGISTDTQYF
TGTGCCAGCACCTCCGGGATTAGCACAGATACGCAGTATTTT
>-|TRBD2|TRBV6-4|TRBJ2-1
CASSPERGAGEQFF
TGTGCCAGCAGTCCAGAGCGGGGGGCAGGGGAGCAGTTCTTC
>-|TRBD2|TRBV13|TRBJ2-2
CASSDAIKREINTGELFF
TGTGCCAGCAGCGATGCAATAAAGCGGGAGATAAACACCGGGGAGCTGTTTTTT
>few|TRBD1|TRBV10-3|TRBJ1-2
CAIGATGDGYTF
TGTGCCATCGGGGCGACAGGGGATGGCTACACCTTC
>-|-|TRBV12-3/TRBV12-4|TRBJ2-3
CASSSLDSTDTQYF
TGTGCCAGCAGTTCCCTGGACAGCACAGATACGCAGTATTTT
>few|-|TRBV3-1|TRBJ1-5
CASSQSNRVASNQPQHF
TGTGCCAGCAGCCAATCGAACAGGGTAGCGAGCAATCAGCCCCAGCATTTT
>-|-|TRBV6-6|TRBJ2-1
CASSLSAGLTYNEQFF
TGTGCCAGCAGCCTATCCGCGGGGTTGACCTACAATGAGCAGTTCTTC
>-|-|TRBV5-4|TRBJ2-1
CASSSGAAGSEQFF
TGTGCCAGCAGCTCAGGAGCGGCGGGAAGTGAGCAGTTCTTC
>-|TRBD2|TRBV5-1|TRBJ2-5
CASRFSGRTQETQYF
TGCGCCAGCAGATTTAGCGGGAGAACTCAAGAGACCCAGTACTTC
>few|TRBD1|TRBV2|TRBJ2-3
CASSERRRTGTPDTQYF
TGTGCCAGCAGTGAAAGGCGGAGGACAGGTACCCCAGATACGCAGTATTTT
>-|-|TRBV5-1|TRBJ2-2
CASAKGGGLGELFF
TGCGCCAGCGCGAAAGGCGGAGGTCTAGGGGAGCTGTTTTTT
>few|TRBD1|TRBV24-1|TRBJ2-7
CATGQGSSYEQYF
TGTGCCACCGGACAGGGGAGCTCCTACGAGCAGTACTTC
>few|TRBD2|TRBV24-1|TRBJ2-5
CATSDLVSSGSQETQYF
TGTGCCACCAGTGATTTGGTATCTAGCGGGAGCCAAGAGACCCAGTACTTC
>-|TRBD1|TRBV29-1|TRBJ2-7
CSVETGGNYEQYF
TGCAGCGTTGAAACAGGGGGTAACTACGAGCAGTACTTC
>few|-|TRBV30|TRBJ2-1
CAWSQGPYNEQFF
TGTGCCTGGAGTCAAGGACCGTACAATGAGCAGTTCTTC
>few|-|TRBV10-3|TRBJ1-1
CAISDVPDTEAFF
TGTGCCATCAGTGATGTACCGGACACTGAAGCTTTCTTT
>few|TRBD1|TRBV9|TRBJ1-6
CASSVGTGGTLNSPLHF
TGTGCCAGCAGCGTAGGAACAGGGGGAACCCTAAATTCACCCCTCCACTTT
>few|-|TRBV11-2|TRBJ2-3
CASRHQADTQYF
TGTGCCAGCAGGCATCAGGCAGATACGCAGTATTTT
>-|TRBD1|TRBV24-1|TRBJ1-5
CATSEAPGTGGNQPQHF
TGTGCCACCAGTGAGGCCCCCGGGACAGGGGGAAATCAGCCCCAGCATTTT
>-|TRBD2|TRBV7-2|TRBJ2-7
CASSSDGLAGGSLLVEQYF
TGTGCCAGCAGCTCGGATGGACTAGCGGGAGGCTCACTCTTAGTCGAGCAGTACTTC
>few|-|TRBV18|TRBJ2-5
CASSPPGSETQYF
TGTGCCAGCTCACCTCCGGGGTCCGAGACCCAGTACTTC
>few|TRBD1|TRBV28|TRBJ2-7
CASSSPAGGPYEQYF
TGTGCCAGCAGTTCCCCGGCAGGGGGCCCTTACGAGCAGTACTTC
>-|-|TRBV5-6|TRBJ2-2
CASSLDRNGELFF
TGTGCCAGCAGCTTGGACAGAAACGGGGAGCTGTTTTTT
>few|TRBD1|TRBV4-3|TRBJ1-1
CASSQPGQGAEAFF
TGCGCCAGCAGCCAACCGGGACAGGGGGCTGAAGCTTTCTTT
>few|-|TRBV5-1|TRBJ2-1
CASSLEQGLSSYNEQFF
TGCGCCAGCAGCTTGGAGCAGGGGCTTAGCTCCTACAATGAGCAGTTCTTC
>few|-|TRBV12-2|TRBJ2-1
CASRTSPPLLAGGPHYNEQFF
TGTGCAAGTCGCACCTCCCCCCCACTACTAGCGGGGGGCCCCCACTACAATGAGCAGTTCTTC